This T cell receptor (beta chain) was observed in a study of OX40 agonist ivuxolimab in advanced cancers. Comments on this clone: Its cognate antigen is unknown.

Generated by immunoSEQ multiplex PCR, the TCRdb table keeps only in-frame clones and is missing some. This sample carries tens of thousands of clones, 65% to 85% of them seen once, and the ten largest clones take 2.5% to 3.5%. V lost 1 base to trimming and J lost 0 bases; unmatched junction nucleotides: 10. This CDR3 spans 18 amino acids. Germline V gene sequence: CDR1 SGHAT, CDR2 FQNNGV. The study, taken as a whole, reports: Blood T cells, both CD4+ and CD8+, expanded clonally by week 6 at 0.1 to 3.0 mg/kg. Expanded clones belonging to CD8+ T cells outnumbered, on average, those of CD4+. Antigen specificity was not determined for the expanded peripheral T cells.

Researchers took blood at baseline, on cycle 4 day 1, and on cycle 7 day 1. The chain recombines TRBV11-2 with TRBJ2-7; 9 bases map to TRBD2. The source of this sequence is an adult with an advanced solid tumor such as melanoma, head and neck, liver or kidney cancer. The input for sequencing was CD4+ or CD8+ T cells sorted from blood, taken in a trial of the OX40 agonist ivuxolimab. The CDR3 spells CASSLGPSGASSSYEQYF. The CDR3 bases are TGTGCCAGCAGCTTAGGCCCTAGCGGGGCTTCAAGCTCCTACGAGCAGTACTTC. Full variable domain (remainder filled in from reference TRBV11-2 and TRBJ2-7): EAGVAQSPRYKIIEKRQSVAFWCNPISGHATLYWYQQILGQGPKLLIQFQNNGVVDDSQLPKDRFSAERLKGVDSTLKIQPAKLEDSAVYLCASSLGPSGASSSYEQYFGPGTRLTVT.